This T cell receptor (beta chain) stems from a study of T cells after yellow fever vaccination. This clonotype was seen ten or more times. Antigen specificity is unknown. Study results and limitations: Any FACS-sorted repertoire could hold abundant clonotypes that contaminate it from the bulk population.

The study made its TCR cDNA through 5'RACE template switching. That step introduced a universal primer site along with UMIs. From the 5' RACE reads, TCRdb called clonotypes with MiXCR, one entry per CDR3 protein. The profile covers fewer than 350,000 distinct CDR3 sequences, with roughly 3.5% appearing a single time and about a quarter taken by the ten largest. The length of the CDR3 is 13 residues. Per germline, CDR1 SGHTA and CDR2 FQGTGA. V was shortened by 5 bases and J by 3 bases, with 10 bases between the two germline ends. The sequences come from PBMCs, collected on the day of the yellow fever booster vaccination. This chain links TRBV7-3 with TRBJ1-2; tentatively, D is TRBD1 (5 bases). This receptor was identified in a man younger than 35 who received the YFV17D yellow fever vaccine. The DNA for the CDR3 is TGTGCCAGCAGCCCGGGCAGGGACTATGGCTACACCTTC. Amino acids: CASSPGRDYGYTF.